The present T cell receptor beta chain was sequenced within a study of Graves' ophthalmopathy and Graves' hyperthyroidism. Between the trimmed V and J ends, which lost 0 bases and 7 bases, there was a span of 10 bases. The CDR3 is 13 amino acids. The germline V gene encodes CDR1 SGHDT and CDR2 YYEEEE. This clonotype showed up many times. RNA transcripts provided the template for amplifying TCR beta CDR3 regions. Following a first-round RT-PCR that used HTBI primers, a second-round multiplex PCR was carried out. TCRdb re-analysed the multiplex PCR reads in MiXCR, keeping a single row per CDR3 protein. Of about 16,000 distinct CDR3 sequences detected, about 46% appear once; the ten largest clones hold 25%.

The sequence derives from a woman aged 40 to 50 with stable Graves' hyperthyroidism. The chain combines TRBV5-6 with TRBJ1-2; D gene ambiguous. Sequencing input: peripheral blood. CDR3 in amino acids: CASSLGGRTGYTF. The CDR3 DNA reads as TGTGCCAGCAGCTTGGGTGGGAGGACTGGCTACACCTTC.